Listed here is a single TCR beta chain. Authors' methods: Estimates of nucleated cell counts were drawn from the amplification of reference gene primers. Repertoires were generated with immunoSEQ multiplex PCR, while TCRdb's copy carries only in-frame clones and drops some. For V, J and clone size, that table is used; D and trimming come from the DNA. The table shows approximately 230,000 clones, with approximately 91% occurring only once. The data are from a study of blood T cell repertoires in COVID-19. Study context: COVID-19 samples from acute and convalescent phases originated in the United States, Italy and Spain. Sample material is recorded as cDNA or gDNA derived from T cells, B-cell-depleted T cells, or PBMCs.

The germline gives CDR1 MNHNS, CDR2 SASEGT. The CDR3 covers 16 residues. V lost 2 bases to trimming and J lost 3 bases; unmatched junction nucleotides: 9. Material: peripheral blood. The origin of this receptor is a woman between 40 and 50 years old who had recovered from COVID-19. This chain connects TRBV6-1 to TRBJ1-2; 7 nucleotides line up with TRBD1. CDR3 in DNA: TGTGCCAGCAGTGAAAGAAGCAGACAGGGTGACTATGGCTACACCTTC. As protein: CASSERSRQGDYGYTF.